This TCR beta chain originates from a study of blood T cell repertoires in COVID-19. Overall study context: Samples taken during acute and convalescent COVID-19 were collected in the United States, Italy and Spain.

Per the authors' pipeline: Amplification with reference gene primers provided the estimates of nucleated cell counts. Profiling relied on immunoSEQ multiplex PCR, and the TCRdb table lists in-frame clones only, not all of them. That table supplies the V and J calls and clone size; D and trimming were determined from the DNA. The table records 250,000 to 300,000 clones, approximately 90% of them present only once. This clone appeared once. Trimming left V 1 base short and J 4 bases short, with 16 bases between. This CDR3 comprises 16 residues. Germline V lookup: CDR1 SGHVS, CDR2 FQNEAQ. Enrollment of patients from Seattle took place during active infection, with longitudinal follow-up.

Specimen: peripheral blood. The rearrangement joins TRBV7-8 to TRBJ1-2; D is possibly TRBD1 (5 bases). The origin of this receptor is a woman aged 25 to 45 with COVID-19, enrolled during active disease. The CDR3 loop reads CASSLVVGRGGYGYTF. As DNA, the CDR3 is TGTGCCAGCAGCTTAGTAGTGGGGAGGGGTGGCTATGGCTACACCTTC. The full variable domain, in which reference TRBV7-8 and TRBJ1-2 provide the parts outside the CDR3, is GAGVSQSPRYKVAKRGQDVALRCDPISGHVSLFWYQQALGQGPEFLTYFQNEAQLDKSGLPSDRFFAERPEGSVSTLKIQRTQQEDSAVYLCASSLVVGRGGYGYTFGSGTRLTVV.